Shown below are 26 T cell receptor beta chains from a single sample sequenced in a study of blood T cell repertoires in COVID-19. Clones were sequenced by immunoSEQ multiplex PCR, and TCRdb holds only the in-frame ones, with some missing. The table lists 250,000 to 300,000 clones, around nine tenths of them singletons. Sequencing input: PBMCs or T cells enriched from blood (not recorded which). Receptors were obtained from a woman aged 45-59 years who had been exposed to COVID-19.

CDR3 in amino acids: CASRPSTGVYEQYF. CDR3 coding DNA: TGTGCCAGCAGACCTTCGACAGGGGTCTACGAGCAGTACTTC. The V call is TRBV11-2, the J call TRBJ2-7; 8 nucleotides agree with TRBD1. This CDR3 region has 14 residues. CDR1 and CDR2 from the germline V gene are SGHAT and FQNNGV. V lost 6 bases to trimming and J lost 3 bases; unmatched junction nucleotides: 7.

V usage is TRBV5-4 and J usage is TRBJ2-1, with 12 bases fitting TRBD2. This CDR3 is 18 amino acids long. Germline lookup yields CDR1 SGHNT and CDR2 YYREEE (reference sequence). With V trimmed by 8 bases and J by 0 bases, 12 bases remained unmatched. CDR3 DNA sequence: TGTGCCAGTGGCAGGCTAGCGGGGGGGCTTCGCTCCTACAATGAGCAGTTCTTC. Its protein is CASGRLAGGLRSYNEQFF. Full variable domain (missing parts from reference TRBV5-4 and TRBJ2-1): ETGVTQSPTHLIKTRGQQVTLRCSSQSGHNTVSWYQQALGQGPQFIFQYYREEENGRGNFPPRFSGLQFPNYSSELNVNALELDDSALYLCASGRLAGGLRSYNEQFFGPGTRLTVL.

This clone was detected once. The CDR3 nucleotides are TGCGCCAGCAGCTATGAAAGACGGGACAGATATGGCTACACCTTC. Translation: CASSYERRDRYGYTF. The chain combines TRBV5-1 with TRBJ1-2, with TRBD1 identical over 7 bases. This CDR3 region has 15 residues. CDR1 and CDR2 (germline): SGHRS, YFSETQ. V lost 3 bases and J lost 5; bases outside the gene matches: 10.

The chain combines TRBV13 with TRBJ2-4, with a tentative D call TRBD1 (6 bases). The CDR3 totals 15 residues. From germline, CDR1 is PRHDT and CDR2 FYEKMQ (reference sequence). V was cut by 3 bases and J by 4 bases, with 13 bases left in between. CDR3 DNA sequence: TGTGCCAGCAGCTTTTGGGGGACACTAAAAAACATTCAGTACTTC. Translation: CASSFWGTLKNIQYF.

V and J are TRBV6-5 and TRBJ2-7, with TRBD1 as a possible D gene (6 bases). Germline loops: CDR1 MNHEY, CDR2 SVGAGI. V was trimmed by 5 bases and J by 3 bases, leaving 14 bases between them. There are 14 residues in the CDR3. Here the CDR3 reads CASSPDSPVYEQYF. The CDR3 region has the DNA TGTGCCAGCAGTCCGGACAGCCCCGTCTACGAGCAGTACTTC.

This chain links TRBV20-1 with TRBJ2-3; 10 bases match TRBD1. V lost 5 bases to trimming and J lost 10 bases; unmatched junction nucleotides: 0. Germline V gene sequence: CDR1 DFQATT, CDR2 SNEGSKA (reference sequence). The CDR3 length is 10 residues. This CDR3 reads CSAGTGAQYF. The CDR3 nucleotides read TGCAGTGCTGGGACAGGGGCGCAGTATTTT.

V usage is TRBV27 and J usage is TRBJ2-3; 10 bases agree with TRBD2. The germline CDR1 and CDR2 sequences are MNHEY and SMNVEV (reference sequence). There are 14 residues in the CDR3. After removal of 7 bases from V and 6 bases from J, the junction contained 7 bases not matched to a gene. CDR3 coding DNA: TGTGCCAGCAACCCGAGCGGGGGGGTTGATACGCAGTATTTT. Translated: CASNPSGGVDTQYF.

The rearrangement joins TRBV27 to TRBJ1-5; TRBD1 aligns across 9 bases. The ends lost 1 base at V and 4 bases at J; junction bases unmatched: 2. CDR1 MNHEY and CDR2 SMNVEV come from the germline V gene (reference sequence). The CDR3 is made up of 15 amino acids. CDR3 coding DNA: TGTGCCAGCAGTTTATGGACAGGGGCGAATCAGCCCCAGCATTTT. Residues: CASSLWTGANQPQHF.

Concerning this clone: The junction shows a germline mismatch at one end, possibly a read error. The chain employs TRBV5-1 and TRBJ2-2; TRBD2 matches at 11 bases. This CDR3 is built from 15 residues. Germline lookup yields CDR1 SGHRS and CDR2 YFSETQ. The CDR3: CASSSTSGVTGKLFF. Here the CDR3 DNA reads TGCGCCAGCAGCTCGACTAGCGGGGTCACCGGGAAGCTGTTTTTT.

The rearrangement joins TRBV5-8 to TRBJ1-5; 7 positions match TRBD1. The CDR3 is 15 amino acids. Looked up from germline, CDR1 is SGHTS and CDR2 is YDEGEE. V gave up 4 bases and J gave up 11 bases; unmatched junction bases: 15. CDR3 sequence reads: CASSRTTGLKGAQHF. CDR3 bases: TGTGCCAGCAGCCGTACGACAGGGTTAAAGGGGGCCCAGCATTTT.

V and J are TRBV19 and TRBJ1-5, with D unresolved. This CDR3 contains 13 residues. Germline CDR1 LNHDA, CDR2 SQIVND (reference sequence). V was cut by 4 bases and J by 3 bases, with 7 bases left in between. The CDR3 is CASSTVYNQPQHF. CDR3 in DNA: TGTGCCAGTAGTACAGTTTACAATCAGCCCCAGCATTTT. The full variable domain, in which reference TRBV19 and TRBJ1-5 provide the parts outside the CDR3, is DGGITQSPKYLFRKEGQNVTLSCEQNLNHDAMYWYRQDPGQGLRLIYYSQIVNDFQKGDIAEGYSVSREKKESFPLTVTSAQKNPTAFYLCASSTVYNQPQHFGDGTRLSIL.

The gene calls are TRBV6-1 and TRBJ2-1; TRBD2 agrees at 10 bases. The CDR3 is 16 residues long. The J segment lost 4 bases and the V segment lost 1 base, leaving 4 bases of the junction unmatched. Germline CDR1 MNHNS, CDR2 SASEGT. The CDR3 is CASSEVVTSGYNEQFF. CDR3 bases: TGTGCCAGCAGTGAAGTCGTGACTAGCGGGTACAATGAGCAGTTCTTC.

The V gene is TRBV9, the J gene TRBJ2-7; D ambiguous. CDR3 length: 15 amino acids. Germline CDR1 is SGDLS and CDR2 is YYNGEE. Trimming removed 0 bases from V and 4 bases from J, with 14 bases in between. The CDR3 DNA sequence: TGTGCCAGCAGCGTAGGCGGCGAAACCCTATACGAGCAGTACTTC. This sequence encodes CASSVGGETLYEQYF. Full variable domain (rest looked up from reference TRBV9 and TRBJ2-7): DSGVTQTPKHLITATGQRVTLRCSPRSGDLSVYWYQQSLDQGLQFLIQYYNGEERAKGNILERFSAQQFPDLHSELNLSSLELGDSALYFCASSVGGETLYEQYFGPGTRLTVT.

The J gene is TRBJ2-6, the V gene TRBV7-9, with 9 positions matching TRBD1. The germline V gene has CDR1 SEHNR and CDR2 FQNEAQ (reference sequence). Germline trimming cut 4 bases from V and 8 bases from J; bases unmatched to any gene: 9. There are 16 residues in the CDR3. The CDR3 loop reads CASSYFPGQGTNVLTF. In DNA, the CDR3 is TGTGCCAGCAGCTACTTCCCGGGACAGGGTACCAACGTCCTGACTTTC.

The chain carries TRBV24-1 and TRBJ2-2; unclear D gene. The CDR3 covers 16 residues. Germline lookup yields CDR1 KGHDR and CDR2 SFDVKD. The germline V and J ends were trimmed by 5 bases and 6 bases, with 18 bases remaining between them. CDR3 sequence: CATSARHVTLSGELFF. DNA for the CDR3: TGTGCCACCAGTGCCCGCCACGTAACTCTTTCCGGGGAGCTGTTTTTT.

This sequence joins TRBV10-3 and TRBJ1-6; possibly TRBD1 for D (5 bases). CDR1 is ENHRY, CDR2 SYGVKD, per germline. The CDR3 extends over 15 amino acids. The V and J ends lost 1 base and 10 bases respectively, with 14 bases between them. The CDR3 region has the DNA TGTGCCATCAGTGAGTACGAGCCCGGGGGATCACCCCTCCACTTT. Its protein is CAISEYEPGGSPLHF.

The chain combines TRBV2 with TRBJ2-2; 10 nucleotides line up with TRBD1. The CDR3 spans 15 residues. The V and J ends lost 4 bases and 5 bases, in that order; junction bases with no gene match: 4. Germline CDR1 and CDR2: SNHLY and FYNNEI. The CDR3: CASSARTGGTGELFF. CDR3 bases: TGTGCCAGCAGTGCAAGGACAGGGGGGACCGGGGAGCTGTTTTTT.

This sequence joins TRBV11-3 and TRBJ2-7; 8 nucleotides agree with TRBD1. Trimming took 4 bases from V and 3 from J; bases not matched to a gene: 2. The length of the CDR3 is 13 residues. Germline-derived CDR1 and CDR2 are SGHNT and YENEEA. In nucleotides, the CDR3 is TGTGCCAGCAGCTCCGGACAGGGCTACGAGCAGTACTTC. Translation gives CASSSGQGYEQYF. Variable domain in full (rest from reference TRBV11-3 and TRBJ2-7): EAGVVQSPRYKIIEKKQPVAFWCNPISGHNTLYWYLQNLGQGPELLIRYENEEAVDDSQLPKDRFSAERLKGVDSTLKIQPAELGDSAVYLCASSSGQGYEQYFGPGTRLTVT.

The chain combines TRBV5-5 with TRBJ2-7, with D uncertain. Trimming removed 0 bases from V and 3 bases from J, with 4 bases in between. Germline V gene data show CDR1 as SGHKS and CDR2 as YYEKEE (reference sequence). CDR3 length: 12 amino acids. CDR3 in amino acids: CASSLVYYEQYF. The CDR3 DNA follows: TGTGCCAGCAGCTTGGTTTACTACGAGCAGTACTTC.

Here the CDR3 DNA reads TGTGCCAGCAGCTTAGTCACAGGGTCCTACGAGCAGTACTTC. Translated: CASSLVTGSYEQYF. The gene calls are TRBV7-2 and TRBJ2-7, with TRBD1 as a possible D gene (6 bases). Germline CDR1 is SGHTA and CDR2 is FQGNSA. The CDR3 consists of 14 residues. V lost 1 base and J lost 1, with 8 bases in between.

The CDR3 bases are TGTGCCATCACGGCGGACTATAATTCACCCCTCCACTTT. This encodes CAITADYNSPLHF. The chain carries TRBV10-3 and TRBJ1-6; no reliable D call. The CDR3 runs 13 residues. Germline V gene sequence: CDR1 ENHRY, CDR2 SYGVKD. The germline V and J ends were trimmed by 7 bases and 3 bases, with 7 bases remaining between them.

The V and J genes are TRBV6-2 or TRBV6-3 and TRBJ1-5; perhaps TRBD1 as D (5 bases). Germline loops: CDR1 MNHEY, CDR2 SVGEGT. Trimming removed 2 bases at V and 5 bases at J, with 10 bases between. The CDR3 runs 14 residues. The CDR3 region is CASSYDRRDQPQHF. In DNA form, the CDR3 reads TGTGCCAGCAGTTACGACAGACGAGATCAGCCCCAGCATTTT.

V usage is TRBV11-2 and J usage is TRBJ2-2; the match to TRBD2 covers 10 bases. CDR1 SGHAT and CDR2 FQNNGV come from the germline V gene. With 1 base clipped from V and 6 bases from J, the junction kept 8 bases outside the gene matches. CDR3 length: 17 amino acids. CDR3 loop: CASSLVLAGMGAGELFF. The CDR3 DNA reads TGTGCCAGCAGCTTAGTACTAGCGGGGATGGGTGCCGGGGAGCTGTTTTTT.

V is TRBV28 and J is TRBJ1-6; tentatively, D is TRBD1 (6 bases). V dropped 5 bases and J dropped 7 bases, with 12 bases sitting between them. This CDR3 has 14 residues. Germline CDR1 MDHEN, CDR2 SYDVKM. CDR3 coding DNA: TGTGCCAGCAGTCCTAGACAGGACAATTCACCCCTCCACTTT. Residues: CASSPRQDNSPLHF.

The J gene is TRBJ1-2, the V gene TRBV2, with 9 bases matching TRBD1. The CDR3 runs 14 residues. V lost 5 bases to trimming and J lost 5 bases; unmatched junction nucleotides: 6. Germline V lookup: CDR1 SNHLY, CDR2 FYNNEI. For the CDR3, the DNA is TGTGCCAGCAGTCCCTCGGACAGGGGATATGGCTACACCTTC. This sequence encodes CASSPSDRGYGYTF. Full variable domain (missing parts from reference TRBV2 and TRBJ1-2): EPEVTQTPSHQVTQMGQEVILRCVPISNHLYFYWYRQILGQKVEFLVSFYNNEISEKSEIFDDQFSVERPDGSNFTLKIRSTKLEDSAMYFCASSPSDRGYGYTFGSGTRLTVV.

V is TRBV5-1 and J is TRBJ2-3; no clear D. V lost 2 bases, J lost 3 bases, and 4 bases lay in between. CDR3 size: 12 residues. Germline V gene sequence: CDR1 SGHRS, CDR2 YFSETQ. CDR3 in amino acids: CASSFTTDTQYF. The DNA of the CDR3 is TGCGCCAGCAGCTTCACTACAGATACGCAGTATTTT.